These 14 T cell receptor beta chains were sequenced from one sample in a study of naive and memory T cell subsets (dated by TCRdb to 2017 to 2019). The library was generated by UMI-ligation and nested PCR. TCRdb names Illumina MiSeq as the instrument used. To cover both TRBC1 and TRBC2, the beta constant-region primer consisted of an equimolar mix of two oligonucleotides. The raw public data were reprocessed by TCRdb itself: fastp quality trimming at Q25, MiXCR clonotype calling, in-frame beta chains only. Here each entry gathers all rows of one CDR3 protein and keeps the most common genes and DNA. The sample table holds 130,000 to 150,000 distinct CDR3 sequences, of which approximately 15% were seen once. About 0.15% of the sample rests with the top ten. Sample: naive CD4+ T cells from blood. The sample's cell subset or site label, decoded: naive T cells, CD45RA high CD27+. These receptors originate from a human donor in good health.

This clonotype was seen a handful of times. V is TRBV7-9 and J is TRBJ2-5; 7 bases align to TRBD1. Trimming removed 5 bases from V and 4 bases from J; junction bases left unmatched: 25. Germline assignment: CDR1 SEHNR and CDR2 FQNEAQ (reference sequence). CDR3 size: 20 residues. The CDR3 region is CASSHPMDRTHSQRRETQYF. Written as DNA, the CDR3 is TGTGCCAGCAGCCACCCTATGGACAGGACTCACAGCCAGAGACGAGAGACCCAGTACTTC.

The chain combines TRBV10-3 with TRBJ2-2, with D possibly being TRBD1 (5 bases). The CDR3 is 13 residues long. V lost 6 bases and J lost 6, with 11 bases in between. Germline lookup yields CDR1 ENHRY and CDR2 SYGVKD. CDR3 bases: TGTGCCATCAGGGCACAGGTTTCCGGGGAGCTGTTTTTT. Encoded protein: CAIRAQVSGELFF.

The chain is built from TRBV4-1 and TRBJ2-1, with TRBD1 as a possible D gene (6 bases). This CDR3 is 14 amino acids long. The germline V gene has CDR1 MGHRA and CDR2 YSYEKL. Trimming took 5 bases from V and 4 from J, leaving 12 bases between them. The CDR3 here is CASSEGGLYNEQFF. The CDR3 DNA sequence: TGCGCCAGCAGCGAAGGGGGATTATACAATGAGCAGTTCTTC.

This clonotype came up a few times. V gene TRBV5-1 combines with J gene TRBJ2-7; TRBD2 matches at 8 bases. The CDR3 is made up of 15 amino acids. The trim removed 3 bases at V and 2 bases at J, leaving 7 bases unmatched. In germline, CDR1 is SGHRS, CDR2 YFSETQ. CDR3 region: CASSSGAGATYEQYF. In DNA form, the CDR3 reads TGCGCCAGCAGCTCCGGAGCGGGAGCCACCTACGAGCAGTACTTC.

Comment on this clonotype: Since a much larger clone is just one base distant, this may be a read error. This CDR3 is CASSRDSFGYTF. DNA for the CDR3: TGTGCCAGCAGCCGGGACAGCTTTGGCTACACCTTC. The gene calls are TRBV2 and TRBJ1-2, with TRBD1 matching 7 bases. This CDR3 spans 12 amino acids. V trimming: 6 bases; J trimming: 7 bases; junction bases outside the gene matches: 5. CDR1 is SNHLY, CDR2 FYNNEI, per germline.

The CDR3 spells CASSLNSPATAANTGELFF. CDR3 DNA: TGCGCCAGCAGCTTGAACTCTCCCGCGACAGCCGCGAACACCGGGGAGCTGTTTTTT. This chain connects TRBV5-1 to TRBJ2-2; D might be TRBD1 (5 bases). Trimming pared 1 base from V and 0 bases from J, leaving 19 bases between. CDR3 length equals 19 residues. Germline V CDR1 and CDR2: SGHRS, YFSETQ.

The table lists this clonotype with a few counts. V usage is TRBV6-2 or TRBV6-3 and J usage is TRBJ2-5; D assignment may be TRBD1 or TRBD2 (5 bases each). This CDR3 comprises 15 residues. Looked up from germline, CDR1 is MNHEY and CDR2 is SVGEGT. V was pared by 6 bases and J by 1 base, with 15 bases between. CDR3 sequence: CASSRGRQPQETQYF. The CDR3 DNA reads TGTGCCAGCAGCCGGGGTAGACAGCCCCAAGAGACCCAGTACTTC.

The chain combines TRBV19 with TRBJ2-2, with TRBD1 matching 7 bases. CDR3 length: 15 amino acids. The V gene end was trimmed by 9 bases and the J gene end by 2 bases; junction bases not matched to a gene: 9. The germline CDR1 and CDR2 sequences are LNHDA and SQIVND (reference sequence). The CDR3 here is CASSAGTVNTGELFF. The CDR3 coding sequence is TGTGCCAGCAGTGCCGGGACAGTTAACACCGGGGAGCTGTTTTTT.

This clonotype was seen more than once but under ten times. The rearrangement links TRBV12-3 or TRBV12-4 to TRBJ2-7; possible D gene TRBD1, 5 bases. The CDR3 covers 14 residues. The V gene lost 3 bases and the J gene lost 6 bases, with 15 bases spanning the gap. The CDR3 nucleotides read TGTGCCAGCAGTTTGCAGGACACCAGAGGCGAGCAGTACTTC. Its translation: CASSLQDTRGEQYF.

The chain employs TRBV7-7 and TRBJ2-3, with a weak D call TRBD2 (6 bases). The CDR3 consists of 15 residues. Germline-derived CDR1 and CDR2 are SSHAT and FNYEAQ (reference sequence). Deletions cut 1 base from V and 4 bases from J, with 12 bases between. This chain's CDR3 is CASSLGTGGADTQYF. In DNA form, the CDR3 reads TGTGCCAGCAGCTTAGGGACCGGAGGGGCAGATACGCAGTATTTT.

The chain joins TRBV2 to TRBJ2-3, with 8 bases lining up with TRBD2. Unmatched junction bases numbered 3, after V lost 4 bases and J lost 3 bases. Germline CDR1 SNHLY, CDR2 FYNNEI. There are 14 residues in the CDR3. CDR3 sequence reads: CASSGRGRTDTQYF. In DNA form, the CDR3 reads TGTGCCAGCAGTGGCCGCGGGAGGACAGATACGCAGTATTTT.

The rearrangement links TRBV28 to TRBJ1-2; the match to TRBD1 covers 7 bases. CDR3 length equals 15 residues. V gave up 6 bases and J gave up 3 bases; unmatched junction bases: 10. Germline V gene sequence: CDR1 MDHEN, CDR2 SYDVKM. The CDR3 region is CASRPGQASDYGYTF. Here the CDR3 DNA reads TGTGCCAGCAGACCCGGACAGGCTTCTGACTATGGCTACACCTTC.

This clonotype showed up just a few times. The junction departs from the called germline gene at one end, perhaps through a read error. The DNA of the CDR3 is TGCGCCAGCAGTCATCAGTTGAAGAGCTCCTACGAGCAGCACTTC. This codes for CASSHQLKSSYEQHF. The rearrangement joins TRBV23-1 to TRBJ2-7, with D unclear. TRBV23-1 is reported as an ORF; its role is uncertain. This CDR3 is 15 amino acids long.

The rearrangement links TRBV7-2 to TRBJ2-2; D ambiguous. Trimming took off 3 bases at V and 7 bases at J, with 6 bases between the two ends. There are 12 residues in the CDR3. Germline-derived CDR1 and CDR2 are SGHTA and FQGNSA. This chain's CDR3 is CASSFYGGELFF. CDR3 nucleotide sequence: TGTGCCAGCAGCTTTTATGGCGGGGAGCTGTTTTTT. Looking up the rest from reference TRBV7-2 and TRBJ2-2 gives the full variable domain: GAGVSQSPSNKVTEKGKDVELRCDPISGHTALYWYRQSLGQGLEFLIYFQGNSAPDKSGLPSDRFSAERTGGSVSTLTIQRTQQEDSAVYLCASSFYGGELFFGEGSRLTVL.